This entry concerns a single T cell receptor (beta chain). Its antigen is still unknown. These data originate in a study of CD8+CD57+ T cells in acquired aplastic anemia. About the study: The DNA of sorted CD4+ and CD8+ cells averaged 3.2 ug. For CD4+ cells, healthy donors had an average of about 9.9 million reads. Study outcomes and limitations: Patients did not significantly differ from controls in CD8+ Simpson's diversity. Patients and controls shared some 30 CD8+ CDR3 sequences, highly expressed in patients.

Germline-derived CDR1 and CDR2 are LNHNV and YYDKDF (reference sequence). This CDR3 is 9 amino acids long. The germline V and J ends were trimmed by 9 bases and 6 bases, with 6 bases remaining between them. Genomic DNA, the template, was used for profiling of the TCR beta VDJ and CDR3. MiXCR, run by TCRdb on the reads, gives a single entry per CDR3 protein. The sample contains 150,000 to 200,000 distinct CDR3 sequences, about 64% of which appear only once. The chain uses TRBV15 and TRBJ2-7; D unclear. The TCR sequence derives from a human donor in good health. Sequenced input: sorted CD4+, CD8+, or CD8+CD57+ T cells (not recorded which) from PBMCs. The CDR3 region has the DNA TGTGCCACTATTAGCGAGCAGTACTTC. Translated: CATISEQYF.